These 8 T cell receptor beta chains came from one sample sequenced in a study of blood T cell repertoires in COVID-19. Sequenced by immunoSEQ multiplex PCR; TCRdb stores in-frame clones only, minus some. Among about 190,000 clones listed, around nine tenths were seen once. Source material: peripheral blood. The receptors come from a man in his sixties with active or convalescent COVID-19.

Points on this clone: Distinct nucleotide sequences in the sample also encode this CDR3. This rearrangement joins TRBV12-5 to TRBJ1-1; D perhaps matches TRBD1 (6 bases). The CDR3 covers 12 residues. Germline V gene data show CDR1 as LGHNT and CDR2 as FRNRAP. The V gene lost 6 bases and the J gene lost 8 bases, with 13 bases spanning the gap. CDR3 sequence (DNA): TGTGCTAGTGGGCAACAGGGCGGGGAAGCTTTCTTT. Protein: CASGQQGGEAFF.

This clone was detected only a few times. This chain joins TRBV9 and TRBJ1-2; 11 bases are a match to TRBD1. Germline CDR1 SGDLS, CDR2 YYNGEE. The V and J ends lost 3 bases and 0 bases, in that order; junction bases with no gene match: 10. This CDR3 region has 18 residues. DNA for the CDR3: TGTGCCAGCAGCGGAGACTTGGACAGGGGGCCGGCTAACTATGGCTACACCTTC. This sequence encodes CASSGDLDRGPANYGYTF.

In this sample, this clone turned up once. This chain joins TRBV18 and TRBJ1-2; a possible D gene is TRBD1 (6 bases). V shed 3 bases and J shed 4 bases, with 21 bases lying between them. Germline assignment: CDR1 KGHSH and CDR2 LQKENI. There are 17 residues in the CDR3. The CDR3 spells CASSPEAGAGLSYGYTF. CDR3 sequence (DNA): TGTGCCAGCTCACCGGAGGCAGGGGCGGGCCTGTCCTATGGCTACACCTTC.

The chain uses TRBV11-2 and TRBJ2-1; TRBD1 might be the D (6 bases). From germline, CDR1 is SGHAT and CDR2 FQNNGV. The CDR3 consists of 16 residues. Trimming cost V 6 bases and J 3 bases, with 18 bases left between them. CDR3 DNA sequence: TGTGCCAGCAGGCAAACTCCCGGGACAAACTACAATGAGCAGTTCTTC. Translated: CASRQTPGTNYNEQFF.

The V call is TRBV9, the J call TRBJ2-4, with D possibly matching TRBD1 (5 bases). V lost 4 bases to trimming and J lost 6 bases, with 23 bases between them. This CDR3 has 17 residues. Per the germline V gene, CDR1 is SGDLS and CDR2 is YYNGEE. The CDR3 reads CASSPGRLGPVPNIQYF. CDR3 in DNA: TGTGCCAGCAGCCCCGGACGGTTGGGGCCCGTGCCAAACATTCAGTACTTC.

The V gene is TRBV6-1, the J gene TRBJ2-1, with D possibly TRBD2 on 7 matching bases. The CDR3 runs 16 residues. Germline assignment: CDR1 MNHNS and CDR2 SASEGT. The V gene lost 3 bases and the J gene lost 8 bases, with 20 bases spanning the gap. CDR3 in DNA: TGTGCCAGCAGTGACCGATATGGGGGGGGCCAGGATGAGCAGTTCTTC. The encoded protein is CASSDRYGGGQDEQFF.

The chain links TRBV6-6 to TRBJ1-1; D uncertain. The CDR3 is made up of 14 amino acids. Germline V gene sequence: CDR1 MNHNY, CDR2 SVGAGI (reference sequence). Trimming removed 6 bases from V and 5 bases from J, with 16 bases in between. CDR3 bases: TGTGCCAGCAGCCCGAGTGGGCGTGGGACTGAAGCTTTCTTT. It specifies CASSPSGRGTEAFF.

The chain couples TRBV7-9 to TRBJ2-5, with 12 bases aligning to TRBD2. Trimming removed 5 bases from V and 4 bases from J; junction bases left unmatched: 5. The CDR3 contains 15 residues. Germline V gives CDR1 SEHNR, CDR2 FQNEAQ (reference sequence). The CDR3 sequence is CASSRRLAGVETQYF. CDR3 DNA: TGTGCCAGCAGCCGAAGACTAGCGGGGGTAGAGACCCAGTACTTC.